A selection of T cell receptor beta chains follows, all from one sample in a study of radiotherapy plus CTLA-4 blockade in lung cancer. The repertoire was sequenced with immunoSEQ multiplex PCR; TCRdb's copy has only in-frame clones and lacks some. The sample carries about 93,000 clones, 80% to 90% recorded once. The starting material was peripheral blood, obtained from a patient treated with radiotherapy plus ipilimumab. These receptors were taken from a human donor with non-small cell lung cancer that progressed on radiotherapy plus ipilimumab. CDR3s include the opening cysteine and the closing phenylalanine or tryptophan. Each record gives: J gene, clone size, D gene, V gene, CDR3 protein. D genes are given only for firm matches. The size field is filled for only some rows; it gives once, few, many or a size class.

j_gene: TRBJ1-3; abundance: few; d_gene: TRBD1; v_gene: TRBV7-9; CDR3aa: CASSLGQRTRVNTIYF
j_gene: TRBJ1-4; abundance: few; d_gene: -; v_gene: TRBV6-5; CDR3aa: CASRGRGYEKLFF
j_gene: TRBJ2-7; abundance: -; d_gene: TRBD1; v_gene: TRBV5-1; CDR3aa: CASSLGPGTGTSEQYF
j_gene: TRBJ2-7; abundance: -; d_gene: -; v_gene: TRBV7-9; CDR3aa: CASSSVQAYEQYF
j_gene: TRBJ2-4; abundance: -; d_gene: -; v_gene: TRBV14; CDR3aa: CASSQEPGIAKNIQYF
j_gene: TRBJ2-1; abundance: -; d_gene: -; v_gene: TRBV18; CDR3aa: CASSPASYNEQFF
j_gene: TRBJ2-5; abundance: -; d_gene: -; v_gene: TRBV7-6; CDR3aa: CASSLARGQETQYF
j_gene: TRBJ2-1; abundance: -; d_gene: TRBD1; v_gene: TRBV11-2; CDR3aa: CASSLGAQGDGDEQFF
j_gene: TRBJ2-5; abundance: -; d_gene: TRBD1; v_gene: TRBV28; CDR3aa: CASSSLGQGKETQYF
j_gene: TRBJ2-5; abundance: -; d_gene: -; v_gene: TRBV20-1; CDR3aa: CSALKETQYF
j_gene: TRBJ2-6; abundance: -; d_gene: TRBD1; v_gene: TRBV7-3; CDR3aa: CASSSTTGASGANVLTF
j_gene: TRBJ2-1; abundance: -; d_gene: TRBD2; v_gene: TRBV5-6; CDR3aa: CASSALAGGGSYNEQFF
j_gene: TRBJ1-2; abundance: few; d_gene: -; v_gene: TRBV5-3; CDR3aa: CARSSLGRTLYGYTF
j_gene: TRBJ2-4; abundance: -; d_gene: -; v_gene: TRBV2; CDR3aa: CASSLNPTGVEAIQYF
j_gene: TRBJ1-2; abundance: -; d_gene: -; v_gene: TRBV29-1; CDR3aa: CSVERGSDGYTF
j_gene: TRBJ1-2; abundance: -; d_gene: -; v_gene: TRBV5-1; CDR3aa: CASSSSGGRDPRGYTF
j_gene: TRBJ1-1; abundance: -; d_gene: TRBD1; v_gene: TRBV19; CDR3aa: CASAGGLRRAFF
j_gene: TRBJ2-7; abundance: -; d_gene: -; v_gene: TRBV6-6; CDR3aa: CASSYSNGEQYF
j_gene: TRBJ2-3; abundance: -; d_gene: TRBD2; v_gene: TRBV5-1; CDR3aa: CASSLSGTSVDTQYF
j_gene: TRBJ1-1; abundance: -; d_gene: -; v_gene: TRBV20-1; CDR3aa: CSAKGNTEAFF
j_gene: TRBJ2-7; abundance: -; d_gene: -; v_gene: TRBV19; CDR3aa: CASSWGDSSYEQYF